The 18 T cell receptor beta chains presented below share a single source sample, sequenced in a study of cytomegalovirus exposure and HLA in healthy donors (dated by TCRdb to between 2016 and 2019). Receptor libraries were prepared by the immunoSEQ multiplex PCR assay. The multiplex PCR relied on a mix of 60 forward primers for TCR Vbeta segments and 13 reverse primers for TCR Jbeta segments. TCRdb mirrors the immuneACCESS table, restricted to in-frame sequences. Some clones are absent from its copies; in checked studies, under half trace to an unresolved V gene, and the reason for the others is unknown. The sample records more than 95,000 clones, 9.5% to 15% of which are singletons. The ten largest clones take up approximately 15% of the sample. The specimen was PBMCs. Receptor source: a man aged 40-55 years in good health and CMV-seropositive.

The V call is TRBV5-4, the J call TRBJ2-1; 9 positions match TRBD1. Unmatched junction bases numbered 0, after V lost 2 bases and J lost 6 bases. The CDR3 extends over 13 amino acids. Germline loops: CDR1 SGHNT, CDR2 YYREEE (reference sequence). CDR3 in DNA: TGTGCCAGCAGCTTACAGGGGGCCAATGAGCAGTTCTTC. Amino acid sequence: CASSLQGANEQFF.

This clone occurred a few times. The V gene is TRBV5-1, the J gene TRBJ2-7; weak D call: TRBD1 (6 bases). Between the trimmed V and J ends, which lost 2 bases and 3 bases, there was a span of 12 bases. The germline gives CDR1 SGHRS, CDR2 YFSETQ. The length of the CDR3 is 14 residues. The CDR3 sequence: CASSFLSRGYEQYF. The CDR3 DNA follows: TGCGCCAGCAGCTTTTTATCCAGGGGCTACGAGCAGTACTTC.

V is TRBV6-5 and J is TRBJ1-2, with D possibly TRBD1 on 5 matching bases. The CDR3 totals 13 residues. V shed 6 bases and J shed 5 bases, with 13 bases lying between them. Per the germline V gene, CDR1 is MNHEY and CDR2 is SVGAGI. The CDR3 loop reads CASSMDTYYGYTF. The DNA for the CDR3 is TGTGCCAGCAGCATGGACACCTATTATGGCTACACCTTC.

The J gene is TRBJ2-4, the V gene TRBV18, with a tentative D call TRBD1 (5 bases). The CDR3 extends over 13 amino acids. V lost 3 bases and J lost 9, with 12 bases in between. Germline V lookup: CDR1 KGHSH, CDR2 LQKENI. CDR3: CASSPQPGPIQYF. Written as DNA, the CDR3 is TGTGCCAGCTCACCGCAGCCAGGGCCCATTCAGTACTTC.

The chain employs TRBV6-1 and TRBJ1-2; TRBD1 is a possible D gene (6 bases). V was cut by 6 bases and J by 6 bases, with 11 bases left in between. CDR1 is MNHNS, CDR2 SASEGT, per germline. This CDR3 region has 12 residues. The CDR3 spells CASRPGGDGYTF. CDR3 coding DNA: TGTGCCAGCAGACCGGGGGGCGATGGCTACACCTTC.

J is TRBJ1-3 and V is TRBV28; a weak D match, TRBD1 (5 bases). The CDR3 spans 18 residues. Trimming stripped 2 bases from V and 0 bases from J, with 17 bases between. Per the germline V gene, CDR1 is MDHEN and CDR2 is SYDVKM. The CDR3 nucleotides are TGTGCCAGCAGTTTACTTGGGGCCGTAATCGACTCTGGAAACACCATATATTTT. Its protein product is CASSLLGAVIDSGNTIYF.

The chain has TRBV2 and TRBJ2-3; the D is unclear. Germline assignment: CDR1 SNHLY and CDR2 FYNNEI. Trimming left V 3 bases short and J 0 bases short, with 7 bases between. This CDR3 contains 14 residues. The CDR3 coding sequence is TGTGCCAGCAGTGAGCGGATTAGCACAGATACGCAGTATTTT. This encodes CASSERISTDTQYF.

The chain combines TRBV19 with TRBJ1-1, with unresolved D. The germline gives CDR1 LNHDA, CDR2 SQIVND (reference sequence). The CDR3 spans 16 residues. Trimming stripped 6 bases from V and 4 bases from J, with 21 bases between. The CDR3 loop reads CASSSNGYISRTEAFF. CDR3 sequence (DNA): TGTGCCAGTAGCTCGAACGGGTACATATCGCGCACTGAAGCTTTCTTT.

V gene TRBV25-1 combines with J gene TRBJ1-1, with 10 bases identical to TRBD1. This CDR3 contains 16 residues. The junction had 9 bases not matched to a gene; V was cut back by 7 bases and J by 1 base. The germline gives CDR1 MGHDK, CDR2 SYGVNS. The CDR3 sequence is CASTPGGQGRNTEAFF. In DNA, the CDR3 is TGTGCCAGCACCCCAGGGGGACAGGGGAGGAACACTGAAGCTTTCTTT.

The J gene is TRBJ2-2, the V gene TRBV27, with no clear D. The V and J ends lost 4 bases and 4 bases respectively, with 7 bases between them. This CDR3 is built from 13 residues. Per the germline V gene, CDR1 is MNHEY and CDR2 is SMNVEV (reference sequence). The CDR3 reads CASSSAGTGELFF. DNA for the CDR3: TGTGCCAGCAGTTCCGCCGGCACCGGGGAGCTGTTTTTT.

A few counts support this clone. The chain couples TRBV5-1 to TRBJ2-5; D is ambiguous. Germline assignment: CDR1 SGHRS and CDR2 YFSETQ. The CDR3 sequence is 11 residues long. V lost 4 bases and J lost 2, with 3 bases in between. CDR3 protein: CASSQQETQYF. In DNA, the CDR3 is TGCGCCAGCAGCCAACAAGAGACCCAGTACTTC.

Only a few counts were recorded for this clone. The genes are TRBV4-1 and TRBJ1-2; 7 bases are shared with TRBD1. The CDR3 runs to 17 residues. The V gene end was trimmed by 2 bases and the J gene end by 3 bases; junction bases not matched to a gene: 12. Germline-derived CDR1 and CDR2 are MGHRA and YSYEKL. In DNA, the CDR3 is TGCGCCAGCAGCCAATACTTTCCCGACAGGGTGGACTATGGCTACACCTTC. It encodes CASSQYFPDRVDYGYTF.

This clone appeared a few times. The rearrangement joins TRBV10-2 to TRBJ2-5, with D perhaps TRBD2 (6 bases). The germline CDR1 and CDR2 sequences are WSHSY and SAAADI. Trimming stripped 8 bases from V and 1 base from J, with 17 bases between. The CDR3 runs 15 residues. CDR3 bases: TGCGCCAGCGGCTGGGACTTAGGGGTCCAAGAGACCCAGTACTTC. Translating it yields CASGWDLGVQETQYF.

In this sample, this clone turned up once. V usage is TRBV19 and J usage is TRBJ2-1, with 12 bases aligning to TRBD2. The CDR3 runs to 15 residues. CDR1 is LNHDA and CDR2 is SQIVND in the germline V gene (reference sequence). V gave up 6 bases and J gave up 4 bases; unmatched junction bases: 4. The CDR3 region has the DNA TGTGCCAGTAGCCTCCTAGCGGGAGGGTACAATGAGCAGTTCTTC. Protein sequence: CASSLLAGGYNEQFF.

The rearrangement links TRBV7-9 to TRBJ1-1, with 8 bases lining up with TRBD1. V was clipped by 5 bases and J by 0 bases; unmatched bases: 8. This CDR3 region has 16 residues. Germline assignment: CDR1 SEHNR and CDR2 FQNEAQ (reference sequence). The CDR3 loop reads CASSVGQGILNTEAFF. The CDR3 nucleotides read TGTGCCAGCAGCGTCGGACAGGGCATATTGAACACTGAAGCTTTCTTT.

The table lists this clone with a few counts. This chain links TRBV11-2 with TRBJ1-1; D possibly corresponds to TRBD1 (5 bases). CDR3 length: 14 amino acids. The V end was cut by 3 bases, the J end by 1 base, with 9 bases between. Looked up from germline, CDR1 is SGHAT and CDR2 is FQNNGV. The chain's CDR3 is CASSFRQGNTEAFF. In DNA, the CDR3 is TGTGCCAGCAGCTTCCGGCAGGGGAACACTGAAGCTTTCTTT.

This clone was observed a few times. This specimen includes other DNA sequences encoding the same CDR3. The chain joins TRBV2 to TRBJ1-1; D is uncertain. Germline V CDR1 and CDR2: SNHLY, FYNNEI. Trimming stripped 5 bases from V and 7 bases from J, with 5 bases between. CDR3 size: 10 residues. CDR3 loop: CASSLGEAFF. The CDR3 region has the DNA TGTGCCAGCAGTCTCGGTGAAGCTTTCTTT.

The gene calls are TRBV5-1 and TRBJ2-5; D might be TRBD1 (6 bases). Germline CDR1 reads SGHRS; CDR2 reads YFSETQ. The CDR3 is 17 amino acids. Trimming pared 4 bases from V and 4 bases from J, leaving 23 bases between. This chain's CDR3 is CASSHLQGNHPVETQYF. The CDR3 coding sequence is TGCGCCAGCAGCCACCTACAGGGAAACCACCCGGTAGAGACCCAGTACTTC.